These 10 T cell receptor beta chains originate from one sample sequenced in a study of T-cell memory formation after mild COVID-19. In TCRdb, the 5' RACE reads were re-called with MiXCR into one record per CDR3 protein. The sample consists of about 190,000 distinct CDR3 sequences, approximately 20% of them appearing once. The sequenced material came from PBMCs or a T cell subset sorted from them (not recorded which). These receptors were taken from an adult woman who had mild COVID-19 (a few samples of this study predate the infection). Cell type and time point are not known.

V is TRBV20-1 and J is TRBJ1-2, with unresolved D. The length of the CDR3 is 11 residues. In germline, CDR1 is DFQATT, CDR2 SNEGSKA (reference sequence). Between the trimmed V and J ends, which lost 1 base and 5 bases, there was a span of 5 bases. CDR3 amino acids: CSARVGYGYTF. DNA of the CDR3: TGCAGTGCTAGAGTAGGGTATGGCTACACCTTC.

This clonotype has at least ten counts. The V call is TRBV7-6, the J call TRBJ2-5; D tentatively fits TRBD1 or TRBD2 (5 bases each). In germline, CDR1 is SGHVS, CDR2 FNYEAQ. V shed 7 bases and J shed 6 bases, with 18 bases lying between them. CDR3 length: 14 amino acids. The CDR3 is CASTPPRGPQTQYF. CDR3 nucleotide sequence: TGTGCCAGCACACCTCCCCGGGGACCCCAGACCCAGTACTTC.

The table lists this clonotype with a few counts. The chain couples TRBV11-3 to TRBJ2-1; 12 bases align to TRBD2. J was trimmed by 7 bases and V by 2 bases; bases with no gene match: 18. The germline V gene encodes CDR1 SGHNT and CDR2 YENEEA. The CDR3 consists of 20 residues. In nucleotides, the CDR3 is TGTGCCAGCAGCTTAAGGGCGGTGACTAGCGGGAGCCCCTCGAGGAATGAGCAGTTCTTC. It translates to CASSLRAVTSGSPSRNEQFF.

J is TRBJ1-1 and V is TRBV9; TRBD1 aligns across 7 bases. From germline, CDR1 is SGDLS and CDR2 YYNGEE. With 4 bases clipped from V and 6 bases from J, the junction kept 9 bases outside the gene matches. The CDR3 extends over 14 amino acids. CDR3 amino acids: CASSPRGQFAEAFF. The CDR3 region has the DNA TGTGCCAGCAGCCCCAGGGGACAGTTCGCTGAAGCTTTCTTT.

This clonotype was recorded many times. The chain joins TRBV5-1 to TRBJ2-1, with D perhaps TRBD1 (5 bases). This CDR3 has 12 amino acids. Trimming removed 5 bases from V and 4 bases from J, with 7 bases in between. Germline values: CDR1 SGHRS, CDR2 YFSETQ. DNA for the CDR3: TGCGCCAGCAGAGGGGTATACAATGAGCAGTTCTTC. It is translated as CASRGVYNEQFF.

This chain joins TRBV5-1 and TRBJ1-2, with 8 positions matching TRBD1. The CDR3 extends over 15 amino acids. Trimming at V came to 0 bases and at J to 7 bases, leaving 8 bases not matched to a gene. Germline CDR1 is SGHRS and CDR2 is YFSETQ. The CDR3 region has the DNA TGCGCCAGCAGCTTGGCCGGACAGGGCGAGGGTGGCTACACCTTC. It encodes CASSLAGQGEGGYTF.

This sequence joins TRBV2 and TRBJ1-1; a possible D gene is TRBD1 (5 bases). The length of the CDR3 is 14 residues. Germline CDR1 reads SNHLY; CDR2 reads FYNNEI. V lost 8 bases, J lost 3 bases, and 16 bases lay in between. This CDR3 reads CASGTRDGYTEAFF. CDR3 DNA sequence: TGTGCCAGCGGAACCCGGGACGGCTACACTGAAGCTTTCTTT.

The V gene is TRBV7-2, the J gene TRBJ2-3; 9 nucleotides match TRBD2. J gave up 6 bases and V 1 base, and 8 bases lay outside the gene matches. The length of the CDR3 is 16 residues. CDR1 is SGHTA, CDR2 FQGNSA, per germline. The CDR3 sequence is CASSLGGGRVRDTQYF. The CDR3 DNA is TGTGCCAGCAGCTTAGGCGGCGGGAGGGTCAGGGATACGCAGTATTTT.

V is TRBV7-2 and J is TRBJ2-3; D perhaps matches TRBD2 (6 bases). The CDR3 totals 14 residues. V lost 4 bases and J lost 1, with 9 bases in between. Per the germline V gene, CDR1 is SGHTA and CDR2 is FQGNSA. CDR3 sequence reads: CASSSLAGTDTQYF. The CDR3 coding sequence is TGTGCCAGCAGCTCTTTAGCGGGCACAGATACGCAGTATTTT.

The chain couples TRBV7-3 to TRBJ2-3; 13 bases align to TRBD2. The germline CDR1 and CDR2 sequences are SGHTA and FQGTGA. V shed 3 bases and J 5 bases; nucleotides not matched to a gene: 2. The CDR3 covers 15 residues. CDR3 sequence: CASSLRTSGRDTQYF. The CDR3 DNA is TGTGCCAGCAGCTTGAGGACTAGCGGGAGAGATACGCAGTATTTT.